What follows are 11 T cell receptor beta chains derived from one specimen sequenced in a study of metastatic and nonmetastatic thyroid tumors. Before thyroid surgery, none of the patients had received any treatment. TCRdb ran MiXCR on the PCR reads. The repertoire has 30,000 to 40,000 clones, 15% of them found once; the top ten carry about a fifth. The sequencing sample was made of blood. The receptors were sampled from a male donor with papillary thyroid cancer or a benign thyroid nodule (not recorded which). Some clones in this sample may be carry-over from other donors' samples.

In this sample, this clone turned up many times. This rearrangement joins TRBV6-2 or TRBV6-3 to TRBJ2-1; D tentatively reads TRBD1 or TRBD2 (5 bases each). The CDR3 has 16 residues. V dropped 6 bases and J dropped 6 bases, with 21 bases sitting between them. CDR1 is MNHEY and CDR2 is SVGEGT in the germline V gene. CDR3 amino acids: CASRPNRDGKGNEQFF. The CDR3 DNA is TGTGCCAGCAGACCGAACCGGGACGGAAAGGGCAATGAGCAGTTCTTC.

Ten or more counts support this clone. This chain links TRBV28 with TRBJ2-7, with D possibly being TRBD2 (7 bases). In germline, CDR1 is MDHEN, CDR2 SYDVKM. V was cut by 6 bases and J by 6 bases, with 21 bases left in between. The CDR3 has 15 amino acids. The CDR3 DNA is TGTGCCAGCAGGGGGGGGGGGGGGCGTATGGGCGAGCAGTACTTC. Translating it yields CASRGGGGRMGEQYF. The full variable domain, its missing parts supplied by reference TRBV28 and TRBJ2-7, is DVKVTQSSRYLVKRTGEKVFLECVQDMDHENMFWYRQDPGLGLRLIYFSYDVKMKEKGDIPEGYSVSREKKERFSLILESASTNQTSMYLCASRGGGGRMGEQYFGPGTRLTVT.

At least ten counts were recorded for this clone. The V call is TRBV5-4, the J call TRBJ2-2; D not certain. Trimming took 3 bases from V and 7 from J, leaving 10 bases between them. Germline V gene sequence: CDR1 SGHNT, CDR2 YYREEE (reference sequence). This CDR3 comprises 13 residues. CDR3 coding DNA: TGTGCCAGCAGCTCCATAGTTGGCGGGGAGCTGTTTTTT. It translates to CASSSIVGGELFF.

Remarks on this clone: A junction end diverges from the germline sequence, so it may reflect a read error. The chain is built from TRBV19 and TRBJ2-1; D perhaps matches TRBD2 (5 bases). CDR1 is LNHDA, CDR2 SQIVND, per germline (reference sequence). The CDR3 is made up of 14 amino acids. DNA of the CDR3: TGTGCCAGTAGTAACCTATCCTCCCTCGGGGAGCAGTCCTTC. Its translation: CASSNLSSLGEQSF.

This clone was counted at least ten times. The genes are TRBV4-1 and TRBJ1-1, with D possibly TRBD1 on 5 matching bases. The CDR3 runs to 15 residues. Germline CDR1 reads MGHRA; CDR2 reads YSYEKL. Trimming removed 1 base from V and 2 bases from J, with 11 bases in between. CDR3 sequence (DNA): TGCGCCAGCAGCCAAGTAGCGGGGGGAAACACTGAAGCTTTCTTT. Its translation: CASSQVAGGNTEAFF.

This clone occurred a few times. This clone may be a read error of a much larger clone one base away. Within the sample, other DNA sequences also encode this same CDR3. The gene calls are TRBV11-2 and TRBJ1-5, with D hard to call. There are 14 residues in the CDR3. From germline, CDR1 is SGHAT and CDR2 FQNNGV. The CDR3 spells CASSLGYSNQPQHF. In nucleotides, the CDR3 is TGCGCCAGCAGCTTAGGTTACAGCAATCAGCCCCAGCATTTT.

The chain carries TRBV5-4 and TRBJ2-7; D unresolved. Looked up from germline, CDR1 is SGHNT and CDR2 is YYREEE (reference sequence). V gave up 4 bases and J gave up 3 bases, with 14 bases separating them. This CDR3 spans 14 amino acids. CDR3 sequence: CASSPDQAVYEQYF. The CDR3 region has the DNA TGTGCCAGCAGCCCGGATCAGGCTGTCTACGAGCAGTACTTC. Full variable domain (rest looked up from reference TRBV5-4 and TRBJ2-7): ETGVTQSPTHLIKTRGQQVTLRCSSQSGHNTVSWYQQALGQGPQFIFQYYREEENGRGNFPPRFSGLQFPNYSSELNVNALELDDSALYLCASSPDQAVYEQYFGPGTRLTVT.

Points on this clone: One end of the junction is discordant with germline, which a read error may explain. This rearrangement joins TRBV6-1 to TRBJ2-5; no definite D call. This CDR3 has 12 residues. CDR1 is MNHNS and CDR2 is SASEGT in the germline V gene. In nucleotides, the CDR3 is TGTGCCGGCAGTATTTCCGGGGAGACCCAGTACTTC. This gives the protein CAGSISGETQYF.

In regard to this clone: The CDR3 ends on some other residue instead of the conserved phenylalanine or tryptophan, so this is likely a read error. The chain carries TRBV14 and TRBJ1-2; TRBD1 aligns across 8 bases. This CDR3 contains 15 residues. Germline loops: CDR1 SGHDN, CDR2 FVKESK. The trim removed 4 bases at V and 8 bases at J, leaving 12 bases unmatched. CDR3 region: CASSRYRDRRTGYTL. The DNA for the CDR3 is TGTGCCAGCAGCCGCTATAGGGACAGGCGTACGGGCTACACCTTA.

This clone was found many times. This chain links TRBV2 with TRBJ2-3, with a tentative D call TRBD1 (6 bases). Trimming cost V 8 bases and J 8 bases, with 23 bases left between them. This CDR3 contains 15 residues. Germline-derived CDR1 and CDR2 are SNHLY and FYNNEI. The DNA for the CDR3 is TGTGCCAGCCGGACGACAGGCCGCGATCTTGGTACGCAGTATTTT. It yields the protein CASRTTGRDLGTQYF. The whole variable domain, remainder taken from reference TRBV2 and TRBJ2-3, is EPEVTQTPSHQVTQMGQEVILRCVPISNHLYFYWYRQILGQKVEFLVSFYNNEISEKSEIFDDQFSVERPDGSNFTLKIRSTKLEDSAMYFCASRTTGRDLGTQYFGPGTRLTVL.

This clone appeared many times. The chain has TRBV2 and TRBJ1-6; D is unclear. V lost 3 bases and J 7 bases, leaving 10 bases between the germline ends. Germline loops: CDR1 SNHLY, CDR2 FYNNEI. The CDR3 contains 14 residues. The DNA for the CDR3 is TGTGCCAGCAGTGACGGGCGGATAAATTCACCCCTCCACTTT. Translated, it gives CASSDGRINSPLHF.